The source of this T cell receptor beta chain is a study of blood T cells in healthy people across ages (dated by TCRdb to 2015 to 2017). Regarding the complete study: In model experiments, roughly one uniquely barcoded TCR beta cDNA molecule per two T cells was captured by template switching. To track age-related changes in TCR beta repertoire diversity, the study relied on deep sequencing normalized with unique cDNA molecular identifiers. To avoid experimental bias, donors of different ages were spread randomly across the sequencing lanes. Two additional independent replicas of 1 million unique cDNA reads from the same blood draw were analyzed for two donors (one aged 18 to 30 and one aged 80 or older). Four age groups were formed from the donors: young (average roughly 15 years), middle-aged (approximately 39), aged (about 62) and long-lived (roughly 88). General conclusions and limits of the study: Compared with the aged group, the long-lived group had more naive CD4+ T cells, fewer expanded clones and increased TCR diversity, a pattern suggesting age selection. The percentage of naive T cells measured by flow cytometry correlated strongly with observed TCR beta diversity. Conclusive comparison of naive and antigen-experienced compartments was prevented by the profiling of bulk unsorted PBMCs. The CMV infection status of donors was not known, potentially confounding age-related changes in expanded clonotypes. Estimates of total diversity based on one million sequenced T cells were considered lower bounds and underestimates. As age increased, observed TCR beta diversity per million T cells dropped in a roughly linear way, and a significant reduction was already evident by age 40.

The trim is 3 bases for V and 12 bases for J, with a gap of 10 bases between the germline ends. Reading from cysteine to phenylalanine, the CDR3 counts 11 amino acids. Only the CDR3 DNA is retained, 33 bases long and in frame from the first base. According to the germline V gene, CDR1 reads KGHSH and CDR2 reads LQKENI. In the case of this clonotype: Which antigen it targets is not known. Base qualities are not at hand, and no much larger clone is one base apart.

Donors were 35 to 40 systemically healthy Caucasian individuals from Russia aged about 6 to 100 years. Roughly 9 milliliters of peripheral blood were drawn from each donor into EDTA-treated Vacutainer tubes. PBMCs were isolated by Ficoll-Paque density-gradient centrifugation, with at least 6 million obtained per sample. Total RNA was extracted from PBMCs with Trizol reagent, with at least 6 micrograms obtained per sample. The percentages of naive CD45RAhigh/CD27high T cells were determined by flow cytometry on a PBMC aliquot from every donor. The library relied on 5' RACE. The listed sequencing device is Illumina HiSeq 2500. A second PCR of roughly 7 to 11 cycles was performed with a sample-barcoded 5' primer and a J-beta primer mix. Each TCR beta cDNA molecule received a unique molecular identifier from a template-switch 5' adaptor carrying 12 random nucleotides. At least 2.5 million CDR3-containing paired-end reads were obtained from each sample. All of the RNA was converted into first-strand cDNA using the Mint cDNA synthesis kit, with a TRBC-specific oligonucleotide serving as the primer. All cDNA was treated with uracil-DNA glycosylase and then went through a first 18-cycle PCR with the universal primers M1SS and BC2_uni_R. In the source study's methods: Each sample was normalized by randomly selecting 1 million high-quality reads, each carrying a distinct molecular identifier. Reads with shared molecular identifiers were discarded instead of being binned into consensus sequences. MiTCR, set to a Q25 quality threshold and the strictest error-elimination algorithm, was used for CDR3 identification, clonotype clustering and error correction. Lower-bound total TCR beta diversity was estimated with a nonparametric unseen species model using Euler transformation. Clones were called with MiXCR by TCRdb after fastp trimmed the public reads at Q25, and only in-frame beta chains were retained. Each entry is one CDR3 protein sequence, shown with its most common DNA and genes. It is TCRdb's table, rather than the study itself, that gives the V and J calls and clone size. The sample records 800,000 to 950,000 distinct CDR3 sequences, roughly 50% of which are singletons. Roughly 13% of the sample is in the top ten clones.

The origin of this receptor is a man aged 30-40 years in good health. The specimen was blood. Recombination linked TRBV18 to TRBJ2-3, and the D gene may be TRBD1, 6 bases matching. The sequenced DNA: TGTGCCAGCTCACCGGTGGACAGTCAGTATTTT. Its coded protein is CASSPVDSQYF.